Listed below are T cell receptor beta chains from one sample, sequenced in a study of shared clonotypes between healthy human individuals. Clones were read by immunoSEQ multiplex PCR, and TCRdb kept only the in-frame ones, dropping some. The top ten clones hold approximately 1.7% of a sample with around 1,900,000 clones, 90% to 95% of them seen once. The sequenced material came from naive CD8+ T cells from PBMCs. These receptors originate from a young man in good health. Some clones in this sample may be carry-over from other donors' samples. Each CDR3 is given with its conserved first and last residue. The order of the fields is D gene, clone size, J gene, V gene, CDR3 DNA, CDR3 protein. A D gene is named only where the DNA matches it firmly. Only part of the rows carry a size: once, few, many, or a class if the clone is expanded.

NA | NA | TRBJ1-2 | TRBV4-1 | TGCGCCAGCAGCCAAGGCGCAGGTTATCCCTATGGCTACACCTTC | CASSQGAGYPYGYTF
NA | once | TRBJ1-1 | TRBV4-1 | TGCGCCAGCAGCCTCGGCCGTATGGGGGACACTGAAGCTTTCTTT | CASSLGRMGDTEAFF
TRBD1 | NA | TRBJ1-2 | TRBV6-1 | TGTGCCAGCAGTGGGACAGGGGGCCCGAACTATGGCTACACCTTC | CASSGTGGPNYGYTF
NA | NA | TRBJ2-5 | TRBV7-6 | TGTGCCAGCAGCTTGTTGATAGCGGAGCGCCAAGAGACCCAGTACTTC | CASSLLIAERQETQYF
TRBD1 | NA | TRBJ2-2 | TRBV7-9 | TGTGCCAGCAGCCCCGGGGACAGGGGGACCGGGGAGCTGTTTTTT | CASSPGDRGTGELFF
TRBD2 | NA | TRBJ2-1 | TRBV5-1 | TGCGCCAGCAGCTTGGGGTTAGCGGGATCCTACAATGAGCAGTTCTTC | CASSLGLAGSYNEQFF
NA | NA | TRBJ1-1 | TRBV4-3 | TGCGCCAGCAGCCAAGATACCAGAGGGAACACTGAAGCTTTCTTT | CASSQDTRGNTEAFF
NA | NA | TRBJ1-5 | TRBV27 | TGTGCCAGCAGCCCCTTCGGCAGGGGAAGCAATCAGCCCCAGCATTTT | CASSPFGRGSNQPQHF
NA | NA | TRBJ1-1 | TRBV7-6 | TGTGCCAGCAGCTCCCGGACCGGCGAGGGAGCTTTCTTT | CASSSRTGEGAFF
NA | NA | TRBJ2-7 | TRBV14 | TGTGCCAGCAGCCAAGGGGACAAGGGCTACGAGCAGTACTTC | CASSQGDKGYEQYF
TRBD1 | NA | TRBJ2-1 | TRBV7-2 | TGTGCCGGTCAAAGCCGGGACAGGGGAGGAGCTGAGCAGTTCTTC | CAGQSRDRGGAEQFF
NA | NA | TRBJ2-7 | TRBV11-2 | TGTGCCAGCAGCTTAGATGCGACCTACGAGCAGTACTTC | CASSLDATYEQYF
NA | NA | TRBJ1-5 | TRBV30 | TGTGCCTGGAGTGTACGGGGGTCGGCCGATCAGCCCCAGCATTTT | CAWSVRGSADQPQHF
NA | NA | TRBJ1-4 | TRBV16 | TGTGCCAGCAGCCAAGGGCAGGGGCATACTAATGAAAAACTGTTTTTT | CASSQGQGHTNEKLFF
TRBD1 | NA | TRBJ1-2 | TRBV5-4 | TGTGCCAGCAGCCGGACAGGGGAGACGTTATTAGCTAACTATGGCTACACCTTC | CASSRTGETLLANYGYTF
NA | NA | TRBJ2-2 | TRBV27 | TGTGCCAGCAGTCCGATACTAGGGGACCGTAACACCGGGGAGCTGTTTTTT | CASSPILGDRNTGELFF
NA | NA | TRBJ1-4 | TRBV7-9 | TGTGCCAGCAGCTTAGGAACGACAAGGGAGGAAAAACTGTTTTTT | CASSLGTTREEKLFF
NA | NA | TRBJ1-5 | TRBV7-6 | TGTGCCAGCAGCCCGGGGCAGGGGAATCAGCCCCAGCATTTT | CASSPGQGNQPQHF
NA | NA | TRBJ1-1 | TRBV25-1 | TGTGCCAGCATGCCACCACGGGGCATGAACACTGAAGCTTTCTTT | CASMPPRGMNTEAFF
NA | NA | TRBJ2-7 | TRBV5-1 | TGCGCCAGCAGCTTGATTGGACCGGGAGTTGAGGAGCAGTACTTC | CASSLIGPGVEEQYF
TRBD2 | once | TRBJ2-7 | TRBV11-2 | TGTGCCAGCAGCCCAGAGAGGTGGGAGGGGTTGGGCGAGCAGTACTTC | CASSPERWEGLGEQYF
TRBD2 | NA | TRBJ2-1 | TRBV4-1 | TGCGCCAGCAGCCAAATAGCGGGAGTTGAAGAGCAGTTCTTC | CASSQIAGVEEQFF
NA | NA | TRBJ2-1 | TRBV11-2 | TGTGCCAGCAGCTTAGACGGTAGCTCCTACAATGAGCAGTTCTTC | CASSLDGSSYNEQFF
NA | NA | TRBJ2-7 | TRBV14 | TGTGCCAGCAGCCAATTACGGGACACAGCCTACGAGCAGTACTTC | CASSQLRDTAYEQYF
TRBD1 | NA | TRBJ1-2 | TRBV7-2 | TGTGCCAGCAGCTCGTCCGGGACAGGGGCTGACGGCTACACCTTC | CASSSSGTGADGYTF
TRBD1 | NA | TRBJ1-1 | TRBV7-9 | TGTGCCAGCAGAACCCTGACAGGGGGCATAGCCACTGAAGCTTTCTTT | CASRTLTGGIATEAFF
NA | NA | TRBJ1-3 | TRBV4-3 | TGCGCCAGCAGCCAAGTGGCGGGCACCGGAAACACCATATATTTT | CASSQVAGTGNTIYF
NA | NA | TRBJ2-7 | TRBV5-1 | TGCGCCAGCAGCTTGGGGACTGGCTACGAGCAGTACTTC | CASSLGTGYEQYF
NA | NA | TRBJ1-2 | TRBV19 | TGTGCCAGTAGTATGGGTTGGGTGGATGGCTACACCTTC | CASSMGWVDGYTF
NA | NA | TRBJ2-7 | TRBV7-8 | TGTGCCAGCAGCTCAGGACGGGTCGAGCAGTACTTC | CASSSGRVEQYF
NA | NA | TRBJ2-7 | TRBV27 | TGTGCCAGCAGTTACCGGGACCCACGGGGCGAGCAGTACTTC | CASSYRDPRGEQYF
NA | NA | TRBJ2-3 | TRBV2 | TGTGCCAGCAGTGATTATCAGGAGACCACTAGCACAGATACGCAGTATTTT | CASSDYQETTSTDTQYF
TRBD2 | NA | TRBJ2-1 | TRBV7-9 | TGTGCCAGCAGCTTACCCCGACTAGCGGGAGACTACAATGAGCAGTTCTTC | CASSLPRLAGDYNEQFF